Listed here are 32 T cell receptor beta chains from one sample, sequenced in a study of CD8+ T cells in alopecia areata. TCR sequencing used cDNA made by reverse transcription of extracted RNA. Profiling relied on immunoSEQ multiplex PCR, and the TCRdb table lists in-frame clones only, not all of them. The sample contains more than 100,000 clones, under 90% of which appear only once. Documented treatment: oral pan-JAK inhibitor, 5-10 mg twice daily. This material consisted of CD8+ T cells sorted from blood, taken at approximately week 30, from a patient treated with tofacitinib. These receptors all come from a human donor with alopecia areata.

The CDR3 sequence: CASSFLPGTDTQYF. The CDR3, as DNA: TGCGCCAGCAGCTTCCTCCCCGGGACAGATACGCAGTATTTT. This chain joins TRBV5-1 and TRBJ2-3; D unresolved. Trimming pared 2 bases from V and 3 bases from J, leaving 10 bases between. CDR1 is SGHRS and CDR2 is YFSETQ in the germline V gene. The CDR3 has 14 residues. The full variable domain, rest sourced from reference TRBV5-1 and TRBJ2-3, is KAGVTQTPRYLIKTRGQQVTLSCSPISGHRSVSWYQQTPGQGLQFLFEYFSETQRNKGNFPGRFSGRQFSNSRSEMNVSTLELGDSALYLCASSFLPGTDTQYFGPGTRLTVL.

The J gene is TRBJ2-7, the V gene TRBV29-1, with D tentatively TRBD2 (6 bases). Germline CDR1 is SQVTM and CDR2 is ANQGSEA. V lost 1 base, J lost 3 bases, and 7 bases lay in between. This CDR3 has 12 amino acids. CDR3 DNA sequence: TGCAGCGTTGAAGGGGACTTCTACGAGCAGTACTTC. It yields the protein CSVEGDFYEQYF.

The chain is built from TRBV27 and TRBJ2-7; either TRBD1 or TRBD2 may supply D (6 bases each). Looked up from germline, CDR1 is MNHEY and CDR2 is SMNVEV (reference sequence). Trimming took off 2 bases at V and 3 bases at J, with 11 bases between the two ends. This CDR3 contains 14 residues. CDR3 protein: CASSLVEGGYEQYF. CDR3 coding DNA: TGTGCCAGCAGTTTAGTAGAGGGGGGCTACGAGCAGTACTTC.

CDR3 region: CASTPLNTEAFF. The DNA for the CDR3 is TGTGCCAGCACCCCCCTGAACACTGAAGCTTTCTTT. V and J are TRBV7-9 and TRBJ1-1; no definite D call. The CDR3 has 12 residues. V was shortened by 7 bases and J by 0 bases, with 6 bases between the two germline ends. In germline, CDR1 is SEHNR, CDR2 FQNEAQ (reference sequence).

The CDR3 here is CASSLEEKAFF. In DNA, the CDR3 is TGTGCCAGCAGCTTAGAAGAGAAGGCTTTCTTT. The V call is TRBV7-9, the J call TRBJ1-1, with D unresolved. Between the trimmed V and J ends, which lost 1 base and 11 bases, there was a span of 8 bases. Germline values: CDR1 SEHNR, CDR2 FQNEAQ (reference sequence). This CDR3 comprises 11 residues.

The chain recombines TRBV15 with TRBJ1-1; TRBD1 matches at 9 bases. The CDR3 totals 14 residues. Trimming took 4 bases from V and 1 from J; bases not matched to a gene: 1. CDR1 is LNHNV and CDR2 is YYDKDF in the germline V gene (reference sequence). CDR3 DNA sequence: TGTGCCACCAGCAACAGGGGGCCGAACACTGAAGCTTTCTTT. Protein product: CATSNRGPNTEAFF.

This chain links TRBV5-1 with TRBJ2-1; 9 positions match TRBD2. The V gene end was trimmed by 4 bases and the J gene end by 2 bases; junction bases not matched to a gene: 10. Looked up from germline, CDR1 is SGHRS and CDR2 is YFSETQ. The CDR3 consists of 17 residues. The CDR3 reads CASSPRTTSGTYNEQFF. CDR3 coding DNA: TGCGCCAGCAGCCCCCGGACGACTAGCGGAACCTACAATGAGCAGTTCTTC.

By sample fraction, this clone is medium-sized. The rearrangement links TRBV6-6 to TRBJ2-7; TRBD2 aligns across 7 bases. V shed 5 bases, J shed 2 bases, and the junction held 6 bases outside the gene matches. The CDR3 extends over 14 amino acids. CDR1 MNHNY and CDR2 SVGAGI come from the germline V gene (reference sequence). The CDR3 DNA follows: TGTGCCAGCAGTCCAACTAGCGTTACCTACGAGCAGTACTTC. Amino acids: CASSPTSVTYEQYF.

The V call is TRBV28, the J call TRBJ2-7, with 7 bases aligning to TRBD2. The V segment lost 3 bases and the J segment 4 bases; nucleotides outside the gene matches: 15. The CDR3 covers 17 residues. CDR1 and CDR2 (germline): MDHEN, SYDVKM. CDR3 sequence reads: CASSLRFDRTRTYEQYF. The DNA of the CDR3 is TGTGCCAGCAGTTTGAGGTTTGATCGGACTAGGACTTACGAGCAGTACTTC. The full variable domain, with the rest looked up from reference TRBV28 and TRBJ2-7, is DVKVTQSSRYLVKRTGEKVFLECVQDMDHENMFWYRQDPGLGLRLIYFSYDVKMKEKGDIPEGYSVSREKKERFSLILESASTNQTSMYLCASSLRFDRTRTYEQYFGPGTRLTVT.

CDR3 region: CATQTGTGELFF. The DNA for the CDR3 is TGTGCCACTCAGACAGGGACCGGGGAGCTGTTTTTT. This chain joins TRBV7-9 and TRBJ2-2, with 7 bases fitting TRBD1. Trimming removed 10 bases from V and 5 bases from J; junction bases left unmatched: 4. This CDR3 is built from 12 residues. The V gene's germline CDR1 is SEHNR and CDR2 FQNEAQ (reference sequence).

The J gene is TRBJ1-2, the V gene TRBV9; D unclear. V was trimmed by 3 bases and J by 8 bases, leaving 14 bases between them. Germline CDR1 SGDLS, CDR2 YYNGEE. The CDR3 extends over 13 amino acids. CDR3 in amino acids: CASSAHAGSGYTF. The CDR3 DNA follows: TGTGCCAGCAGCGCACACGCAGGATCGGGCTACACCTTC.

The V and J genes are TRBV12-5 and TRBJ2-7; 9 nucleotides align to TRBD1. Unmatched junction bases numbered 7, after V lost 0 bases and J lost 4 bases. There are 16 residues in the CDR3. Germline-derived CDR1 and CDR2 are LGHNT and FRNRAP. CDR3 nucleotide sequence: TGTGCTAGTGGTTTGGTACTTGGACAGGGGCAGTACGAGCAGTACTTC. Protein: CASGLVLGQGQYEQYF.

This rearrangement joins TRBV10-2 to TRBJ2-7; possible D gene TRBD2, 5 bases. This CDR3 has 13 amino acids. The V and J ends lost 7 bases and 0 bases respectively, with 10 bases between them. Per germline, CDR1 WSHSY and CDR2 SAAADI. The CDR3 protein is CASKVRGSYEQYF. The CDR3 region has the DNA TGCGCCAGCAAGGTTCGGGGCTCCTACGAGCAGTACTTC.

This chain uses TRBV10-2 with TRBJ2-7; 9 positions agree with TRBD1. Germline loops: CDR1 WSHSY, CDR2 SAAADI. V gave up 2 bases and J gave up 5 bases; unmatched junction bases: 4. CDR3 length: 14 residues. The CDR3 region is CASSEGTGSHEQYF. CDR3 nucleotide sequence: TGCGCCAGCAGTGAGGGGACAGGGTCCCACGAGCAGTACTTC.

The rearrangement joins TRBV4-2 to TRBJ1-6; D is unclear. Germline CDR1 and CDR2: LGHNA and YNFKEQ. This CDR3 spans 14 amino acids. Trimming left V 2 bases short and J 7 bases short, with 9 bases between. The CDR3 DNA reads as TGTGCCAGCAGCCAATGGGAAGGGAATTCACCCCTCCACTTT. Its translation: CASSQWEGNSPLHF.

The chain employs TRBV6-5 and TRBJ2-7; unclear D gene. The V end was cut by 2 bases, the J end by 2 bases, with 10 bases between. The CDR3 is 14 amino acids. Germline CDR1 and CDR2: MNHEY and SVGAGI. The CDR3 DNA is TGTGCCAGCAGTTACGAGGCAGCCACCTACGAGCAGTACTTC. Encoded protein: CASSYEAATYEQYF.

This clone appeared once. The rearrangement links TRBV7-2 to TRBJ2-7; TRBD2 matches 12 bases. V was pared by 1 base and J by 6 bases, with 10 bases of the junction left unmatched. Germline V gene lookup returns CDR1 SGHTA and CDR2 FQGNSA. This CDR3 comprises 17 residues. The CDR3 reads CASSLGPSGGALLEQYF. DNA of the CDR3: TGTGCCAGCAGCTTAGGGCCTAGCGGGGGGGCCCTCCTCGAGCAGTACTTC.

This chain links TRBV27 with TRBJ2-3, with D tentatively TRBD2 (6 bases). The CDR3 totals 16 residues. V lost 3 bases, J lost 3 bases, and 16 bases lay in between. The germline V gene encodes CDR1 MNHEY and CDR2 SMNVEV (reference sequence). The CDR3 loop reads CASSFGLLGGTDTQYF. DNA for the CDR3: TGTGCCAGCAGTTTCGGACTCCTCGGAGGGACAGATACGCAGTATTTT.

V usage is TRBV18 and J usage is TRBJ1-1; TRBD1 might be the D (5 bases). Germline V gene sequence: CDR1 KGHSH, CDR2 LQKENI. The germline V and J ends were trimmed by 3 bases and 3 bases, with 14 bases remaining between them. This CDR3 comprises 15 residues. The CDR3: CASSPLPGRYTEAFF. The CDR3 DNA sequence: TGTGCCAGCTCACCTCTGCCAGGGCGATACACTGAAGCTTTCTTT.

This chain's CDR3 is CASSKPGQGFDEQFF. CDR3 nucleotide sequence: TGTGCCAGCAGCAAGCCGGGACAGGGGTTTGATGAGCAGTTCTTC. The chain links TRBV9 to TRBJ2-1; 10 bases fit TRBD1. The CDR3 has 15 amino acids. Germline CDR1 is SGDLS and CDR2 is YYNGEE. Trimming took 4 bases from V and 8 from J; bases not matched to a gene: 9.

The rearrangement joins TRBV5-6 to TRBJ2-7, with D perhaps matching TRBD1 (6 bases). V shed 4 bases and J shed 3 bases, with 17 bases lying between them. CDR1 and CDR2 from the germline V gene are SGHDT and YYEEEE. The CDR3 is 15 residues long. The CDR3 sequence: CASSGGHSIYYEQYF. CDR3 DNA sequence: TGTGCCAGCAGCGGGGGACACTCTATTTACTACGAGCAGTACTTC.

This clone was counted between two and nine times. The V call is TRBV7-9, the J call TRBJ2-7; the match to TRBD2 covers 10 bases. V lost 4 bases, J lost 3 bases, and 6 bases stayed unmatched. The CDR3 runs 15 residues. CDR1 is SEHNR, CDR2 FQNEAQ, per germline (reference sequence). CDR3 sequence reads: CASSSPGTSDYEQYF. DNA of the CDR3: TGTGCCAGCAGCTCCCCCGGGACTAGCGACTACGAGCAGTACTTC.

The CDR3 DNA reads as TGCAGCGTTGAGGGGACAGCGAGCTCCTACGAGCAGTACTTC. Its translation is CSVEGTASSYEQYF. This rearrangement joins TRBV29-1 to TRBJ2-7, with 7 bases identical to TRBD1. CDR1 is SQVTM, CDR2 ANQGSEA, per germline. The CDR3 covers 14 residues. J was trimmed by 0 bases and V by 3 bases; bases with no gene match: 5.

CDR3 coding DNA: TGTGCCAGCAGCTATACAGGGGGATCCCAAGAGACCCAGTACTTC. Encoded protein: CASSYTGGSQETQYF. The V call is TRBV11-2, the J call TRBJ2-5; TRBD1 matches at 8 bases. Trimming cost V 4 bases and J 1 base; bases outside gene matches: 5. Germline CDR1 and CDR2: SGHAT and FQNNGV. CDR3 size: 15 residues.

This chain connects TRBV7-6 to TRBJ2-7; possible D gene TRBD2, 6 bases. Trimming left V 4 bases short and J 5 bases short, with 15 bases between. Germline loops: CDR1 SGHVS, CDR2 FNYEAQ. The CDR3 extends over 14 amino acids. The CDR3 nucleotides read TGTGCCAGCAGCTCGTCGGGAGTACGGCACGAGCAGTACTTC. This gives the protein CASSSSGVRHEQYF.

The chain employs TRBV10-3 and TRBJ2-5; 11 positions agree with TRBD1. The J call may be incorrect, as the DNA end agrees better with TRBJ2-7. The germline V gene encodes CDR1 ENHRY and CDR2 SYGVKD. CDR3 length: 18 residues. The chain's CDR3 is CAISESGQGAYLSYEQYF. The CDR3 DNA is TGTGCCATCAGTGAGTCCGGACAGGGGGCTTACCTATCCTACGAGCAGTACTTC.

V is TRBV30 and J is TRBJ1-1; 7 nucleotides line up with TRBD1. J gave up 1 base and V 8 bases, and 10 bases lay outside the gene matches. Per germline, CDR1 GTSNPN and CDR2 SVGIG (reference sequence). The CDR3 has 14 amino acids. For the CDR3, the DNA is TGTGCCGGATGGACAGGCCGGGAGAACACTGAAGCTTTCTTT. Encoded protein: CAGWTGRENTEAFF. The whole variable domain, filled in from reference TRBV30 and TRBJ1-1, reads SQTIHQWPATLVQPVGSPLSLECTVEGTSNPNLYWYRQAAGRGLQLLFYSVGIGQISSEVPQNLSASRPQDRQFILSSKKLLLSDSGFYLCAGWTGRENTEAFFGQGTRLTVV.

This clone has just one count. The chain has TRBV10-2 and TRBJ2-7; D perhaps matches TRBD1 (6 bases). The germline CDR1 and CDR2 sequences are WSHSY and SAAADI. There are 14 residues in the CDR3. V lost 7 bases, J lost 2 bases, and 15 bases lay in between. In DNA form, the CDR3 reads TGCGCCAGCAATGGGGGCGGGCAAGCCTACGAGCAGTACTTC. This translates into CASNGGGQAYEQYF.

The chain uses TRBV7-9 and TRBJ2-1, with TRBD1 matching over 12 bases. This CDR3 spans 15 amino acids. V dropped 5 bases and J dropped 7; count of bases not matched to a gene: 6. In germline, CDR1 is SEHNR, CDR2 FQNEAQ (reference sequence). CDR3 nucleotide sequence: TGTGCCAGCAGCCACCGGGACAGGGGGCGGAATGAGCAGTTCTTC. Translating gives CASSHRDRGRNEQFF. The variable domain in full, with the rest retrieved from reference TRBV7-9 and TRBJ2-1, is DTGVSQNPRHKITKRGQNVTFRCDPISEHNRLYWYRQTLGQGPEFLTYFQNEAQLEKSRLLSDRFSAERPKGSFSTLEIQRTEQGDSAMYLCASSHRDRGRNEQFFGPGTRLTVL.

The count of this clone is one. Here the CDR3 reads CSVDGREGTDTQYF. The CDR3 coding sequence is TGCAGCGTTGACGGCAGGGAAGGGACTGATACGCAGTATTTT. The V gene is TRBV29-1, the J gene TRBJ2-3, with a weak D call TRBD2 (6 bases). Trimming removed 3 bases at V and 6 bases at J, with 16 bases between. This CDR3 comprises 14 residues. Germline CDR1 reads SQVTM; CDR2 reads ANQGSEA.

This chain joins TRBV9 and TRBJ1-1; no clear D gene. The CDR3 runs 14 residues. V dropped 0 bases and J dropped 3 bases, with 9 bases sitting between them. Per the germline V gene, CDR1 is SGDLS and CDR2 is YYNGEE. In DNA form, the CDR3 reads TGTGCCAGCAGCGTAGCAGGCGGGTACACTGAAGCTTTCTTT. Its protein product is CASSVAGGYTEAFF.

The chain recombines TRBV7-9 with TRBJ2-7; D gene uncertain. The CDR3 runs to 13 residues. The ends were cut back, 1 base at V and 2 bases at J, with 6 bases in the middle. CDR1 and CDR2 (germline): SEHNR, FQNEAQ (reference sequence). CDR3 DNA: TGTGCCAGCAGCTTAGGTTCCGCCTACGAGCAGTACTTC. As protein: CASSLGSAYEQYF.